The source of this T cell receptor (beta chain) is a study of regulatory T cells in long-lasting Graves disease. Time point noted: newly diagnosed GD, antithyroid drugs for less than 3 months. PBMCs provided the RNA from which the TCR library was made. General observations from the study: Newly diagnosed disease favored TRBV20-1 and TRBJ2-1 over persistent disease.

Investigators prepared the TCR beta libraries by applying iRepertoire HTBI primers and Arm-PCR of CDR3 regions. TCRdb called the multiplex PCR reads again in MiXCR, with one record for every CDR3 protein. Altogether some 490,000 distinct CDR3 sequences are present, around 11% being singletons, with the ten largest covering roughly 8.9%. Comments on this clonotype: What it recognizes is unknown.

Trimming cost V 1 base and J 4 bases; bases outside gene matches: 4. The V gene's germline CDR1 is SGHTA and CDR2 FQGNSA. The CDR3 has 15 residues. These data were likewise used in another study, on T cells in Graves' hyperthyroidism and ophthalmopathy. That work contributes: Primed by the HTBI set, a first-round RT-PCR was run on the TCR CDR3. Most expanded thyroid clonotypes above 0.001 also appeared in blood.

This rearrangement joins TRBV7-2 to TRBJ2-3, with TRBD2 matching over 8 bases. The sequencing here drew on peripheral blood mononuclear cells (PBMCs), taken at new diagnosis, from a patient treated with antithyroid drugs. The sequence was collected from a young woman with Graves disease. Here the CDR3 DNA reads TGTGCCAGCAGCTTAGGAGCGGGAGCTTCAGATACGCAGTATTTT. Amino acids: CASSLGAGASDTQYF.